This T cell receptor beta chain was profiled in a study of shared clonotypes between healthy human individuals. The germline CDR1 and CDR2 sequences are LGHNA and YSLEER. Trimming removed 0 bases from V and 2 bases from J; junction bases left unmatched: 10. The CDR3 has 18 residues. At deep level, the assay was performed. Each subset's genomic DNA was split evenly across several immunoSEQ plates. For unsorted PBMC, approximately 300 ng DNA per replicate equaled some 32,000 T cell genomes. TCRdb's copy holds only in-frame clones and misses some; the assay was immunoSEQ multiplex PCR. This sample has about 490,000 clones; 65% to 80% occur once, and the top ten carry over 9.5%. This clone was observed a handful of times.

The chain is built from TRBV4-3 and TRBJ2-7; the match to TRBD1 covers 10 bases. This receptor was taken from a woman aged 35 to 49 in good health. Some clones in this sample may be carry-over from other donors' samples. Sequenced: PBMCs. CDR3: CASSQDLAGTGAPYEQYF. The CDR3 coding sequence is TGCGCCAGCAGCCAAGACCTAGCTGGGACAGGGGCACCCTACGAGCAGTACTTC.